A single TCR beta chain is shown here with its context. Its matching antigen is unknown. The data are from a study of OX40 agonist ivuxolimab in advanced cancers. Overall study: Those enrolled were 80% to 85% male, with a mean age of 60 years and ages from roughly 20 to 85.

TCRdb's table, derived via immunoSEQ multiplex PCR, lists solely in-frame clones and lacks some. The data hold about 74,000 clones, with roughly 90% observed a single time. The study's findings and limits: Relatively little clonal expansion, among the lowest observed, appeared in partial responders at 0.1-3.0 mg/kg. Researchers did not determine the expanded peripheral T cells' antigen specificity. More expanded clones were seen, on average, in CD8+ T cells than in CD4+.

The CDR3 has 15 residues. Germline V gives CDR1 SEHNR, CDR2 FQNEAQ (reference sequence). With 3 bases clipped from V and 2 bases from J, the junction kept 3 bases outside the gene matches. The genes are TRBV7-9 and TRBJ2-3, with TRBD2 matching over 9 bases. This specimen was CD4+ or CD8+ T cells sorted from blood, taken in a trial of the OX40 agonist ivuxolimab. This sequence was found in an adult with an advanced solid tumor such as melanoma, head and neck, liver or kidney cancer. For the CDR3, the DNA is TGTGCCAGCAGCTTTCCGGGACTAGCCACAGATACGCAGTATTTT. Its protein product is CASSFPGLATDTQYF.